Listed below are T cell receptor beta chains from one sample, sequenced in a study of OX40 agonist ivuxolimab in advanced cancers. Profiling relied on immunoSEQ multiplex PCR, and the TCRdb table lists in-frame clones only, not all of them. The sample has under 60,000 clones, approximately 90% seen once. Source: CD4+ or CD8+ T cells sorted from blood, taken in a trial of the OX40 agonist ivuxolimab. These receptors all stem from an adult with an advanced solid tumor such as melanoma, head and neck, liver or kidney cancer. Each CDR3 is given with its conserved first and last residue. The order of the fields is V gene, J gene, D gene, clone size, CDR3 protein. D genes are given only for firm matches. Clone size is shown for a subset of rows, as once, few, many or a class of expanded clone.

>TRBV14|TRBJ1-4|-|-
CASSQGNWGEKLFF
>TRBV5-8|TRBJ2-5|TRBD1|few
CASSKEGQGSRETQYF
>TRBV5-6|TRBJ2-6|-|-
CASNWRGSGANVLTF
>TRBV19|TRBJ2-7|-|-
CASSPGGGRAEQYF
>TRBV11-2|TRBJ1-4|-|medium-sized
CASKRLFATNEKLFF
>TRBV27|TRBJ2-7|TRBD1|-
CASPTSKDRGTYEQYF
>TRBV27|TRBJ2-2|-|-
CASSPGWGSSTNTGELFF
>TRBV6-1|TRBJ1-5|-|-
CASSDRARGNQPQHF
>TRBV7-3|TRBJ2-1|TRBD2|-
CASRGSGKQFF
>TRBV7-2|TRBJ2-7|TRBD2|-
CASSSPASGSYEQYF